This T cell receptor (beta chain) emerged from a study of radiotherapy plus CTLA-4 blockade in lung cancer. Across the study: Objective responses emerged in about 20% of patients, and 30% to 40% attained disease control. The study's findings and limits: Response, reportedly, was best predicted by interferon-beta along with early blood T cell clone dynamics. An expansion of tumor-derived TCR clones occurred in blood after radiotherapy plus ipilimumab.

The study treated chemo-refractory metastatic non-small-cell lung cancer patients with focal radiation plus ipilimumab CTLA-4 blockade. This clone occurred a few times. Antigen unknown. This CDR3 contains 17 residues. Germline loops: CDR1 SGHVS, CDR2 FQNEAQ. J gave up 4 bases and V 1 base, and 7 bases lay outside the gene matches. Using immunoSEQ multiplex PCR, the repertoire was profiled, and TCRdb retains in-frame clones only, with some absent. The sample has roughly 120,000 clones, 78% seen once; the top ten hold 4% to 6%. The clonotype originates from a human donor with non-small cell lung cancer who had a partial response to radiotherapy plus ipilimumab. Sequencing was performed on peripheral blood, taken from a patient treated with radiotherapy plus ipilimumab. V usage is TRBV7-8 and J usage is TRBJ2-3, with 11 nucleotides matching TRBD2. The CDR3 DNA follows: TGTGCCAGCAGCTTAGTTTCCGGGACTAGCGGTTCAGATACGCAGTATTTT. Its protein is CASSLVSGTSGSDTQYF.